This T cell receptor (beta chain) was sequenced for a study of OX40 agonist ivuxolimab in advanced cancers. Turning to the overall study: Ivuxolimab, which targeted the costimulatory receptor OX40 (CD134), was an agonistic, fully human IgG2 monoclonal antibody. Intravenous ivuxolimab was administered to patients every 2 weeks at six dose levels: 0.01, 0.1, 0.3, 1.5, 3 and 10 mg/kg. The paper covers the monotherapy dose-escalation part of the phase I ivuxolimab trial, which included N ≈ 50 patients. Partial responses occurred in three dose-escalation patients: two with cutaneous melanoma and one with hepatocellular carcinoma. Among the approximately 54 dose-escalation patients, approximately 20 had hepatocellular carcinoma, approximately 15 melanoma, 9 renal cell carcinoma and 9 head and neck cancer. In the dose-escalation cohort, 70% to 90% of patients were male, and the mean age was 60 years with a range of roughly 23 to 79. Prior anti-PD-1, anti-PD-L1 or anti-CTLA-4 therapy was permitted, and checkpoint inhibitors had been received by around 39% of dose-escalation patients. Peripheral TCRbeta sequencing was intended to test whether TCR sequence diversity was altered and clonal T-cell expansion was caused by ivuxolimab.

Patients with autoimmune disease history or receiving systemic immunosuppression were excluded from the trial. Peripheral blood for TCR sequencing was collected from all dose cohorts at baseline, on cycle 4 day 1, and on cycle 7 day 1. The samples were taken from a phase I, first-in-human, multicenter, open-label dose-escalation trial of ivuxolimab. Adults with locally advanced or metastatic melanoma, renal cell carcinoma, hepatocellular carcinoma or head and neck squamous cell carcinoma were enrolled in the trial. Before TCR sequencing, CD4+ and CD8+ T cells were separately sorted from peripheral blood. The paper as a whole reports these results and caveats: At doses from 0.1 to 3.0 mg/kg, clonal expansion was seen in both CD4+ and CD8+ blood T cells between baseline and week 6. Low levels of normalized T-cell clonal expansion were also shown by some nonresponding patients. In the 0.1-3.0 mg/kg groups, partial responders had among the lowest normalized peripheral clonal expansion, particularly in CD8+ T cells. On average, CD8+ T cells showed more expanded clones than CD4+ T cells after ivuxolimab. Antigen specificity was not determined for the clonally expanded peripheral T cells.

Reading the germline V gene (reference sequence) gives CDR1 MNHNY and CDR2 SVGAGI. V is pruned by 2 bases and J by 7 bases, leaving 6 bases of the junction without a gene match. From cysteine to phenylalanine, the CDR3 is 14 amino acids long. The CDR3 DNA has 42 bases and is translated from base 1. Genomic DNA was extracted from sorted cells for sequencing of the TCRbeta CDR3 region. The immunoSEQ Assay was used for sequencing of TCRbeta CDR3 regions. TCRdb's version of the immuneACCESS table is confined to in-frame rearrangements and falls short of the full clone set. An unresolved V gene accounts for under half of the shortfall where checked; the remainder is of unknown origin. The sample table contains tens of thousands of clones; only one count was recorded for around 85% of them. The ten largest clones represent roughly 1.5% of the sample. Turning to this clone: Its antigen is unknown. No much larger clone is present one base from it, and per-base qualities are unavailable.

Material: CD4+ or CD8+ T cells sorted from blood, obtained in a trial of the OX40 agonist ivuxolimab. This sequence originates from an adult with an advanced solid tumor such as melanoma, head and neck, liver or kidney cancer. The chain is assembled from TRBV6-6 and TRBJ1-1, with 8 central nucleotides matching TRBD1. The CDR3 here reads CASSYGQGAVEAFF. In nucleotide form, the sequence is TGTGCCAGCAGTTACGGGCAGGGGGCAGTTGAAGCTTTCTTT.